Detailed here is one T cell receptor beta chain. At least ten counts were recorded for this clonotype. The antigen it recognizes is unknown. No much larger clone is present one base from it, and per-base qualities are unavailable. The source of the sample is a study of naive and memory T cell subsets (dated by TCRdb to 2015 to 2018). Regarding the study in general: The figure summarizing these samples reported some 10 blood donors, 7 tuberculin skin test biopsies and 3 saline control biopsies. Usually PCR2 was run as a SYBR Green qPCR and stopped at a set threshold, although low-input samples could use end-point PCR (approximately 6 cycles) instead.

For whole blood analysis, 2.5 ml of peripheral blood was collected from healthy adult volunteers into Tempus tubes, and RNA was extracted following the manufacturer's instructions. The study reported a robust and sensitive protocol to amplify, sequence and analyze TCRs, based on 3' ligation of a UMI-containing oligonucleotide to TCR cDNA. Total RNA was treated with RQ1 DNase, without cell sorting, prior to reverse transcription, with an input of about 1 to 1,100 ng being targeted. To check how robust the pipeline was in samples where T cells make up a minority population, libraries were built from skin biopsies and whole blood. The research as a whole found: The RNA-based method was acknowledged to be potentially sensitive to changes in TCR transcripts with T cell activation and differentiation.

Libraries were made using 5' RACE. For the blood and skin samples, reverse transcription of TCR RNA was done with SuperScript IV along with alpha and beta constant region primers. The ligated cDNA was amplified by four rounds of PCR, in which nested alpha and beta constant region primers were used together with the SP2 primer. Using T4 RNA ligase 1, an oligonucleotide carrying both the Illumina SP2 primer and a UMI was ligated onto the 3' end of the cDNA. The 12-nucleotide UMI was composed of two random hexamers separated by an eight-base spacer, which was included to prevent hairpin formation. From the second PCR onward, TCR alpha and beta chain libraries were processed separately and dual indexed for multiplexing. After pooling, the indexed libraries were analyzed by capillary electrophoresis and sequenced on either an Illumina MiSeq or NextSeq. To boost base diversity and improve cluster recognition, PhiX DNA at about 5-8% was spiked into the libraries. As for the authors' bioinformatics: Demultiplexor pulled UMIs out of read 2, joined the UMIs with the TCR sequence from read 1, and separated reads according to sample indices. V and J genes and V-J junctions were identified by Decombinator, which gave every TCR a five-part identifier that included V and J deletions. Collapsinator used UMIs to correct sequencing errors and PCR amplification heterogeneity, yielding UMI-based abundance per TCR. Identifiers were converted to nucleotide sequence by CDR3Translator and translated to amino acids, and CDR3 regions were extracted on the basis of terminal motifs. After normalization to the amount of input RNA, the error-corrected alpha and beta TCR counts from blood and from skin were compared. TCRdb trimmed public reads at Q25 via fastp, called clones via MiXCR and kept in-frame beta chains. One record per CDR3 amino acid sequence lists the most common genes and DNA. The V and J calls and clone size come from TCRdb's table, not from the authors' own analysis. This sample is represented by tens of thousands of distinct CDR3 sequences; around 4% of them were singletons. The ten largest account for approximately 8% of the sample.

V loses 6 bases, J loses 0 bases, and the germline ends lie 16 bases apart. In the germline V gene, CDR1 corresponds to MDHEN and CDR2 to SYDVKM. The CDR3 numbers 16 residues from cysteine through phenylalanine. Only CDR3 DNA is held: 48 bases, read in frame from base 1. This sequence was found in a male donor in good health. Here the chain combines TRBV28 and TRBJ2-3; the D gene assignment is ambiguous. CDR3 loop: CASRLFDAASTDTQYF. The nucleotide sequence is TGTGCCAGCAGGCTCTTCGACGCCGCTAGCACAGATACGCAGTATTTT.